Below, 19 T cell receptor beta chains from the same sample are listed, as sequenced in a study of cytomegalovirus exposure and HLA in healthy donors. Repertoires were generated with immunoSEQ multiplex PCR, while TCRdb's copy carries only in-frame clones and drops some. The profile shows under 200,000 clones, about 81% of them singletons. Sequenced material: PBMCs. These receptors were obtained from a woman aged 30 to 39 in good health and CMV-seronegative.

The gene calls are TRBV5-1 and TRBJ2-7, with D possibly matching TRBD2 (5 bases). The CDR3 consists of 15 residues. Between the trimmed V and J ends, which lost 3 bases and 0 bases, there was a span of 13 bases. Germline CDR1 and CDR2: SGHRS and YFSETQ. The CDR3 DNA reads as TGCGCCAGCAGCTCGGACTCCGGCGGCTCCTACGAGCAGTACTTC. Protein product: CASSSDSGGSYEQYF. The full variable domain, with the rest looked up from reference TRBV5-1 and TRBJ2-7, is KAGVTQTPRYLIKTRGQQVTLSCSPISGHRSVSWYQQTPGQGLQFLFEYFSETQRNKGNFPGRFSGRQFSNSRSEMNVSTLELGDSALYLCASSSDSGGSYEQYFGPGTRLTVT.

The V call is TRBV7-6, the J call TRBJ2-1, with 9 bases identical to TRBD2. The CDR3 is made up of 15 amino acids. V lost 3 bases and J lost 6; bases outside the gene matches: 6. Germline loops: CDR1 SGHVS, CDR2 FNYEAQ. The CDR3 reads CASSLGAGGLNEQFF. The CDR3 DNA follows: TGTGCCAGCAGCTTGGGAGCGGGGGGTCTCAATGAGCAGTTCTTC.

DNA of the CDR3: TGCGCCAGCGGGGGACTAGTAGACACCGGGGAGCTGTTTTTT. Residues: CASGGLVDTGELFF. The V call is TRBV10-2, the J call TRBJ2-2; the match to TRBD2 covers 8 bases. V lost 8 bases and J lost 3; bases outside the gene matches: 5. This CDR3 contains 14 residues. Germline V gene lookup returns CDR1 WSHSY and CDR2 SAAADI.

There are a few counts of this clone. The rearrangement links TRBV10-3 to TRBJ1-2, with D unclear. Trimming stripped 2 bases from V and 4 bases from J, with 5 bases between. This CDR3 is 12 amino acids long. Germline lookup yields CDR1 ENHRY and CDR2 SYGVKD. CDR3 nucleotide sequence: TGTGCCATCAGTGAGGTCAGCTATGGCTACACCTTC. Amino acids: CAISEVSYGYTF.

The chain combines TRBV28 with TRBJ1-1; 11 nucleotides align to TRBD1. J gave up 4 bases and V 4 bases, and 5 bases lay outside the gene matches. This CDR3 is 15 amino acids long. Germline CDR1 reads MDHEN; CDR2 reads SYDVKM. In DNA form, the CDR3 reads TGTGCCAGCAGTTCCACCGGGACAGGGGGCACTGAAGCTTTCTTT. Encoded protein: CASSSTGTGGTEAFF. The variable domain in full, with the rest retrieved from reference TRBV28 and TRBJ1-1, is DVKVTQSSRYLVKRTGEKVFLECVQDMDHENMFWYRQDPGLGLRLIYFSYDVKMKEKGDIPEGYSVSREKKERFSLILESASTNQTSMYLCASSSTGTGGTEAFFGQGTRLTVV.

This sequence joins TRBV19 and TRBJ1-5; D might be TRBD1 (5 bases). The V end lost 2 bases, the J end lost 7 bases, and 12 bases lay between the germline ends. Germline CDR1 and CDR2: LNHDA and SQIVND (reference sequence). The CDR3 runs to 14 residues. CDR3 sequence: CASSILGLSQPQHF. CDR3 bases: TGTGCCAGTAGTATACTGGGGCTGAGCCAGCCCCAGCATTTT.

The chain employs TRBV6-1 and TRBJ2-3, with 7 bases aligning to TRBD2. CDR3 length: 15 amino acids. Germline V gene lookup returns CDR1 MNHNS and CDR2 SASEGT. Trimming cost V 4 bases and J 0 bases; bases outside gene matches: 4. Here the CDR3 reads CASSALAASTDTQYF. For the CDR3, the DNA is TGTGCCAGCAGTGCCCTAGCGGCTAGCACAGATACGCAGTATTTT.

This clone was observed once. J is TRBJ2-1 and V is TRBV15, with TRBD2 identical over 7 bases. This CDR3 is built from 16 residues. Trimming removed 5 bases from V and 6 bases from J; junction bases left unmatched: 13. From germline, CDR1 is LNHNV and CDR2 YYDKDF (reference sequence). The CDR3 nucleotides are TGTGCCACCAGCGGGGGGATCGGACTAGTTGGCAATGAGCAGTTCTTC. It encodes CATSGGIGLVGNEQFF.

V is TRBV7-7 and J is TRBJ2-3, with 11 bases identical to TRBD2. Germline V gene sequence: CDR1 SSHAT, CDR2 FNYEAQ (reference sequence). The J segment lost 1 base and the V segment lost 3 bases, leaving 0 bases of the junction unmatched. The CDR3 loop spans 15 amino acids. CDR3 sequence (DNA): TGTGCCAGCAGCTTGGGACTAGCGGGCACAGATACGCAGTATTTT. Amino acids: CASSLGLAGTDTQYF.

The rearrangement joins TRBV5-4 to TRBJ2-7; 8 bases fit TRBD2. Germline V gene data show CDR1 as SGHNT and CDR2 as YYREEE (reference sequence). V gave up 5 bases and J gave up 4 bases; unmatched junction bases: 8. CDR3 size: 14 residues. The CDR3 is CASRQAGDLYEQYF. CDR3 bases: TGTGCCAGCAGGCAAGCGGGAGATCTATACGAGCAGTACTTC.

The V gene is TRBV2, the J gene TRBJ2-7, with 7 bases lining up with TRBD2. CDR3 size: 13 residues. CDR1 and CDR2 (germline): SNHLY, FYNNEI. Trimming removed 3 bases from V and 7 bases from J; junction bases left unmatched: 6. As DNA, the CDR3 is TGTGCCAGCAGTGAGTCGGCAGCGGGGGAGCAGTACTTC. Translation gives CASSESAAGEQYF.

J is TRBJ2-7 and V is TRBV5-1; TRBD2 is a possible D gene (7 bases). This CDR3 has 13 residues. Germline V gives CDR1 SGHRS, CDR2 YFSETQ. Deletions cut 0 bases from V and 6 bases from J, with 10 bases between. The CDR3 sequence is CASSLAGGREQYF. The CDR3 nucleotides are TGCGCCAGCAGCTTGGCGGGGGGCCGCGAGCAGTACTTC.

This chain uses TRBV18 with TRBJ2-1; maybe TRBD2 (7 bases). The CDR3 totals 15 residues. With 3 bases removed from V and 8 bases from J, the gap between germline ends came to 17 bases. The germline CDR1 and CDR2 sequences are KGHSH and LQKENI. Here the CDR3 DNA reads TGTGCCAGCTCACCTCGGGGGGCGACACGGGATGAGCAGTTCTTC. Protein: CASSPRGATRDEQFF.

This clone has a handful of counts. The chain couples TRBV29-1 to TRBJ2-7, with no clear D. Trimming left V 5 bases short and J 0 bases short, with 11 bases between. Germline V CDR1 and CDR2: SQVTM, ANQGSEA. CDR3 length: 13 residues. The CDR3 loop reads CSVLNPSSYEQYF. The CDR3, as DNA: TGCAGCGTTCTTAATCCTAGCTCCTACGAGCAGTACTTC.

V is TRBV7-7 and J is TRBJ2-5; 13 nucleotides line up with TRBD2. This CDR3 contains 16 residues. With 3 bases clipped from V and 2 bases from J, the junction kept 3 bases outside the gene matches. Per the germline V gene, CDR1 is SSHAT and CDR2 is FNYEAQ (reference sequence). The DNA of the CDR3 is TGTGCCAGCAGCTTGGTGGGACTAGCGGGACAAGAGACCCAGTACTTC. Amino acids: CASSLVGLAGQETQYF.

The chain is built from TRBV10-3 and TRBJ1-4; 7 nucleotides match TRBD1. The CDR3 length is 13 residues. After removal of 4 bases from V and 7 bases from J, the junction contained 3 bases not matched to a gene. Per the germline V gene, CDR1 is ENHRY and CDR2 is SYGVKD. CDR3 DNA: TGTGCCATCAGTGGCTCAGGGGGTGAAAAACTGTTTTTT. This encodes CAISGSGGEKLFF.

CDR3 protein: CASSATGGGAFSDTQYF. The CDR3 region has the DNA TGTGCCAGCAGCGCAACGGGTGGGGGGGCGTTTTCAGATACGCAGTATTTT. This rearrangement joins TRBV9 to TRBJ2-3, with a tentative D call TRBD2 (7 bases). This CDR3 contains 17 residues. The germline CDR1 and CDR2 sequences are SGDLS and YYNGEE. With 3 bases removed from V and 4 bases from J, the gap between germline ends came to 21 bases.

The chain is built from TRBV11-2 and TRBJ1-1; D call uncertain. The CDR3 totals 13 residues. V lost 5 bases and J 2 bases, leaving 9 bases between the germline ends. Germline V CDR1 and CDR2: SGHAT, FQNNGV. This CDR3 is CASSRNSNTEAFF. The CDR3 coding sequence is TGTGCCAGCAGCCGTAACAGTAACACTGAAGCTTTCTTT.

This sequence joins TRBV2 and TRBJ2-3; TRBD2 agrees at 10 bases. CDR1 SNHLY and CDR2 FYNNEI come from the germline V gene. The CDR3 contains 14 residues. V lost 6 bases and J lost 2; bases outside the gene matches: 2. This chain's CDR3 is CASRSGRVTDTQYF. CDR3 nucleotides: TGTGCCAGCAGAAGCGGGAGGGTCACAGATACGCAGTATTTT.